Following are 22 T cell receptor beta chains from one sample sequenced in a study of beta chain features in type 1 diabetes. Expressed TCRB transcripts were sequenced after all isolated RNA was converted to cDNA. Produced via immunoSEQ multiplex PCR; TCRdb's table is partial and in-frame only. Here the sample spans 430,000 or so clones, about an eighth being singletons. Sample: naive CD4+ T cells from blood. All receptors come from a young woman in good health.

V usage is TRBV28 and J usage is TRBJ1-6; no definite D call. Germline V gene sequence: CDR1 MDHEN, CDR2 SYDVKM. Trimming removed 6 bases from V and 8 bases from J, with 23 bases in between. This CDR3 contains 17 residues. CDR3 protein: CASSPRGRGSSDSPLHF. The CDR3 DNA sequence: TGTGCCAGCAGCCCGCGCGGGCGGGGAAGCAGTGATTCACCCCTCCACTTT.

The rearrangement links TRBV6-6 to TRBJ1-5; 10 bases match TRBD1. Germline V CDR1 and CDR2: MNHNY, SVGAGI (reference sequence). The CDR3 contains 16 residues. Losses at the gene ends were 3 bases for V and 6 bases for J; bases not matched to a gene: 8. The CDR3 protein is CASSYSGTGVSQPQHF. The CDR3 nucleotides read TGTGCCAGCAGTTATTCCGGGACAGGGGTTAGTCAGCCCCAGCATTTT.

This clone was picked up a small number of times. V gene TRBV28 combines with J gene TRBJ1-4; D call uncertain. The CDR3 consists of 14 residues. V was trimmed by 2 bases and J by 7 bases, leaving 11 bases between them. CDR1 and CDR2 (germline): MDHEN, SYDVKM. CDR3 sequence reads: CASSLPGRSEKLFF. CDR3 nucleotide sequence: TGTGCCAGCAGTTTACCGGGTAGGAGTGAAAAACTGTTTTTT.

This chain's CDR3 is CASSLVPIKYRGPYYEQYF. The CDR3 DNA sequence: TGTGCCAGCAGCTTAGTCCCAATAAAATACAGGGGGCCTTACTACGAGCAGTACTTC. V gene TRBV7-9 combines with J gene TRBJ2-7; 9 bases fit TRBD1. Germline values: CDR1 SEHNR, CDR2 FQNEAQ (reference sequence). This CDR3 has 19 amino acids. The trim removed 1 base at V and 3 bases at J, leaving 16 bases unmatched.

For the CDR3, the DNA is TGTGCCAGCTCACCCAAAACCGGGACCCAGGTTGGAGGCTACACCTTC. Translation gives CASSPKTGTQVGGYTF. This rearrangement joins TRBV18 to TRBJ1-2; tentative D call: TRBD1 (5 bases). The CDR3 is 16 residues long. Deletions cut 3 bases from V and 8 bases from J, with 22 bases between. The germline gives CDR1 KGHSH, CDR2 LQKENI.

The rearrangement uses TRBV29-1 and TRBJ1-2; weak D call: TRBD1 (6 bases). V was trimmed by 7 bases and J by 4 bases, leaving 16 bases between them. The germline V gene encodes CDR1 SQVTM and CDR2 ANQGSEA. The CDR3 totals 13 residues. CDR3 nucleotide sequence: TGCAGCGCTACCTCCGGGACACTCTATGGCTACACCTTC. Protein: CSATSGTLYGYTF.

This clone was recorded a few times. The chain couples TRBV29-1 to TRBJ1-4; D may be TRBD1 (6 bases). Trimming stripped 3 bases from V and 8 bases from J, with 16 bases between. This CDR3 region has 14 residues. Germline CDR1 is SQVTM and CDR2 is ANQGSEA. CDR3 sequence reads: CSVDKTGTREKLFF. The CDR3 DNA sequence: TGCAGCGTTGATAAGACAGGCACGAGGGAAAAACTGTTTTTT.

The chain has TRBV25-1 and TRBJ2-1; 9 bases agree with TRBD1. CDR1 MGHDK and CDR2 SYGVNS come from the germline V gene. This CDR3 has 15 amino acids. Trimming removed 8 bases from V and 8 bases from J; junction bases left unmatched: 13. The CDR3 bases are TGTGCCAGCTCCGGTACCGGGACAGGGAGGGATGAGCAGTTCTTC. Its translation is CASSGTGTGRDEQFF.

The chain uses TRBV29-1 and TRBJ1-2, with 9 bases aligning to TRBD1. CDR1 and CDR2 (germline): SQVTM, ANQGSEA. V lost 6 bases, J lost 6 bases, and 11 bases stayed unmatched. The CDR3 loop spans 14 amino acids. CDR3 nucleotide sequence: TGCAGCGTAGAAACTCCCGGGACAGGGCATGGCTACACCTTC. Translating gives CSVETPGTGHGYTF. Using reference TRBV29-1 and TRBJ1-2 for the parts outside the CDR3, the full variable domain is SAVISQKPSRDICQRGTSLTIQCQVDSQVTMMFWYRQQPGQSLTLIATANQGSEATYESGFVIDKFPISRPNLTFSTLTVSNMSPEDSSIYLCSVETPGTGHGYTFGSGTRLTVV.

The rearrangement uses TRBV10-3 and TRBJ1-1, with D unresolved. The V end lost 0 bases, the J end lost 0 bases, and 8 bases lay between the germline ends. CDR1 is ENHRY, CDR2 SYGVKD, per germline. The CDR3 length is 15 residues. CDR3 region: CAISESTYMNTEAFF. CDR3 DNA sequence: TGTGCCATCAGTGAGTCCACCTACATGAACACTGAAGCTTTCTTT.

This clone has a handful of counts. The chain uses TRBV7-9 and TRBJ2-7; D gene uncertain. The CDR3 runs 12 residues. Per the germline V gene, CDR1 is SEHNR and CDR2 is FQNEAQ (reference sequence). Trimming left V 2 bases short and J 7 bases short, with 9 bases between. DNA of the CDR3: TGTGCCAGCAGCTTACCCGAAGGGGAGCAGTACGTC. Its protein is CASSLPEGEQYV.

This clone was picked up a small number of times. The chain links TRBV30 to TRBJ2-7, with 8 bases lining up with TRBD1. The CDR3 is 13 residues long. With 4 bases clipped from V and 2 bases from J, the junction kept 4 bases outside the gene matches. In germline, CDR1 is GTSNPN, CDR2 SVGIG (reference sequence). The CDR3 DNA reads as TGTGCCTGGATGACAGGGGCAACCTACGAGCAGTACTTC. This translates into CAWMTGATYEQYF.

The V call is TRBV15, the J call TRBJ2-1; D is uncertain. Germline V gene sequence: CDR1 LNHNV, CDR2 YYDKDF (reference sequence). This CDR3 region has 14 residues. Trimming stripped 0 bases from V and 5 bases from J, with 8 bases between. The CDR3 coding sequence is TGTGCCACCAGCAGAGATATAAGGGACAATGAGCAGTTCTTC. This gives the protein CATSRDIRDNEQFF.

The chain has TRBV11-1 and TRBJ2-7; D gene ambiguous. The CDR3 is made up of 14 amino acids. Trimming pared 1 base from V and 2 bases from J, leaving 9 bases between. Germline V gene data show CDR1 as SGHAT and CDR2 as FQDESV (reference sequence). The CDR3 DNA follows: TGTGCCAGCAGCTTAGTCCAGGCTACCTACGAGCAGTACTTC. It specifies CASSLVQATYEQYF.

A few counts support this clone. V is TRBV28 and J is TRBJ1-6; no clear D gene. The CDR3 runs 14 residues. Germline V gene sequence: CDR1 MDHEN, CDR2 SYDVKM. V was pared by 7 bases and J by 6 bases, with 13 bases between. The CDR3 sequence is CASISPGFNSPLHF. CDR3 nucleotides: TGTGCCAGCATTTCACCGGGGTTTAATTCACCCCTCCACTTT.

This chain connects TRBV14 to TRBJ2-3; 8 nucleotides line up with TRBD1. V lost 0 bases, J lost 2 bases, and 7 bases stayed unmatched. There are 17 residues in the CDR3. The germline V gene has CDR1 SGHDN and CDR2 FVKESK. CDR3 nucleotide sequence: TGTGCCAGCAGCCAAGATATACGGACAGGGACCACAGATACGCAGTATTTT. Protein product: CASSQDIRTGTTDTQYF.

This clone was seen only a few times. V gene TRBV18 combines with J gene TRBJ2-1; D may be TRBD2 (5 bases). Trimming cost V 3 bases and J 6 bases, with 15 bases left between them. The CDR3 is 15 residues long. CDR1 KGHSH and CDR2 LQKENI come from the germline V gene. CDR3 protein: CASSPLAVKGNEQFF. DNA of the CDR3: TGTGCCAGCTCACCTCTAGCAGTCAAGGGCAATGAGCAGTTCTTC. Supplemented by reference TRBV18 and TRBJ2-1, the full variable domain reads NAGVMQNPRHLVRRRGQEARLRCSPMKGHSHVYWYRQLPEEGLKFMVYLQKENIIDESGMPKERFSAEFPKEGPSILRIQQVVRGDSAAYFCASSPLAVKGNEQFFGPGTRLTVL.

The chain uses TRBV7-2 and TRBJ1-3; D possibly corresponds to TRBD1 (5 bases). The germline V gene has CDR1 SGHTA and CDR2 FQGNSA. This CDR3 has 15 amino acids. V was trimmed by 3 bases and J by 4 bases, leaving 13 bases between them. CDR3 amino acids: CASSFSQGTGNTIYF. The DNA of the CDR3 is TGTGCCAGCAGCTTTAGCCAGGGAACGGGAAACACCATATATTTT.

The chain carries TRBV29-1 and TRBJ2-1; 7 nucleotides align to TRBD1. V shed 7 bases and J 3 bases; nucleotides not matched to a gene: 9. The CDR3 has 14 residues. The V gene's germline CDR1 is SQVTM and CDR2 ANQGSEA. CDR3 sequence: CSADRALNYNEQFF. In DNA form, the CDR3 reads TGCAGCGCTGACAGGGCCCTAAACTACAATGAGCAGTTCTTC.

This clone was recorded a few times. CDR3 nucleotide sequence: TGTGCCAGCAGTTTATTTAGATTAGACTATGGCTACACCTTC. As protein: CASSLFRLDYGYTF. The chain links TRBV28 to TRBJ1-2; D call uncertain. The germline V and J ends were trimmed by 1 base and 3 bases, with 9 bases remaining between them. This CDR3 contains 14 residues. The germline gives CDR1 MDHEN, CDR2 SYDVKM.

V is TRBV7-2 and J is TRBJ2-3; D is possibly TRBD1 (6 bases). From germline, CDR1 is SGHTA and CDR2 FQGNSA. Trimming pared 4 bases from V and 3 bases from J, leaving 17 bases between. The length of the CDR3 is 16 residues. This chain's CDR3 is CASSSPTGSGTDTQYF. The CDR3 DNA follows: TGTGCCAGCAGCTCCCCGACAGGATCGGGGACAGATACGCAGTATTTT.

In this sample, this clone turned up a few times. The chain combines TRBV7-2 with TRBJ1-4; 8 bases are shared with TRBD1. This CDR3 has 15 amino acids. Germline V gene lookup returns CDR1 SGHTA and CDR2 FQGNSA. V dropped 5 bases and J dropped 8; count of bases not matched to a gene: 10. CDR3 amino acids: CASSPPRGRGEKLFF. CDR3 DNA sequence: TGTGCCAGCAGCCCACCCAGGGGGCGCGGGGAAAAACTGTTTTTT.